This section outlines one T cell receptor (beta chain) sequence together with its context. CDR3 size: 13 residues. Germline V CDR1 and CDR2: SEHNR, FQNEAQ (reference sequence). Trimming removed 1 base from V and 8 bases from J, with 9 bases in between. The record originates from a study of T-cell reconstitution after alpha-beta-depleted transplantation in children. Unique molecular identifiers were incorporated when the TCRbeta library was constructed. TCRdb itself ran the PCR reads through MiXCR, one entry per CDR3 protein. The data show a few hundred thousand distinct CDR3 sequences, with about 9.5% seen just once and over 5% held by the top ten.

The rearrangement uses TRBV7-9 and TRBJ2-1, with a tentative D call TRBD2 (6 bases). The sample was PBMCs from the stem cell graft donor, taken from the stem cell graft. The sequence derives from a human donor who donated a stem cell graft to a child with acute lymphoblastic leukemia. The CDR3 DNA sequence: TGTGCCAGCAGCTTAGGGGGCGGGGATGAGCAGTTCTTC. Translated, it gives CASSLGGGDEQFF.